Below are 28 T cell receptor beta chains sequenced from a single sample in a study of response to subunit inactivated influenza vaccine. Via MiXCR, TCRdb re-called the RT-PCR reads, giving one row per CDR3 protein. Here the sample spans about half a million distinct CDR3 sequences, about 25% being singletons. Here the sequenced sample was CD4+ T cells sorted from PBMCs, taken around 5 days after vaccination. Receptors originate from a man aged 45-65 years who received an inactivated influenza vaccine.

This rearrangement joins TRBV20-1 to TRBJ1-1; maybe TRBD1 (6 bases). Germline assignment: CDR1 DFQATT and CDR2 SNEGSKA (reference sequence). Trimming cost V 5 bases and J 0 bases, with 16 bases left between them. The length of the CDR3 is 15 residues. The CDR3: CSAAVGGGVNTEAFF. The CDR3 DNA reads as TGCAGTGCTGCCGTGGGGGGCGGCGTGAACACTGAAGCTTTCTTT.

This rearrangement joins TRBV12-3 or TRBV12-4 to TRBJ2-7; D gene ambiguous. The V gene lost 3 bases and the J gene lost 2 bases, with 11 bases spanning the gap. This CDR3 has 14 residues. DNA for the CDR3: TGTGCCAGCAGTTTTCGCCGCAGGCCCTACGAGCAGTACTTC. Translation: CASSFRRRPYEQYF.

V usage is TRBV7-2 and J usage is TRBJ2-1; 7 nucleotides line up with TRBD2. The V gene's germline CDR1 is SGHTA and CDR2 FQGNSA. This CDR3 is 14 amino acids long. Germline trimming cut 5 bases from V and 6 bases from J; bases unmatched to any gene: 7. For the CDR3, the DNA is TGTGCCAGCAGCGTCCGACTAGCAAGCAATGAGCAGTTCTTC. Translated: CASSVRLASNEQFF.

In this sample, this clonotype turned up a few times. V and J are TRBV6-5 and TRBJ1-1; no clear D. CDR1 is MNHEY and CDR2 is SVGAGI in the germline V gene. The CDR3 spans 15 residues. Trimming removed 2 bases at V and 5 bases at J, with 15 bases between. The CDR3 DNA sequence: TGTGCCAGCAGTTACGGGCGGACGGGAGGGACTGAAGCTTTCTTT. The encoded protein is CASSYGRTGGTEAFF.

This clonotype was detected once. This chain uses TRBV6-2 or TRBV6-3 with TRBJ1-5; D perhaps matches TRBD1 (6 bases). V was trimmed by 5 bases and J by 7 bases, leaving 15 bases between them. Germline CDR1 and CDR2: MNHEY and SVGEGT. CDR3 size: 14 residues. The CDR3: CASSPYRAQQPQHF. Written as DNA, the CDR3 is TGTGCCAGCAGTCCCTACAGGGCCCAACAGCCCCAGCATTTT.

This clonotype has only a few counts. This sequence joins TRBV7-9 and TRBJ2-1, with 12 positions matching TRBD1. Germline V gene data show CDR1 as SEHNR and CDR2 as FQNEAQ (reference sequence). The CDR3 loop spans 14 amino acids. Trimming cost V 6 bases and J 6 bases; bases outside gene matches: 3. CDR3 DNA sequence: TGTGCCAGCAGGGGACAGGGGGCTTTCAATGAGCAGTTCTTC. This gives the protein CASRGQGAFNEQFF.

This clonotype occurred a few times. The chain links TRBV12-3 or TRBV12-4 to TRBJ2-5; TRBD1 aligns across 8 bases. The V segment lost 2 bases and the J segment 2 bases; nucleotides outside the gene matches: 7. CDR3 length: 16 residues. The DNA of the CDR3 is TGTGCCAGCAGTTTAAGTTTTACAGGGGGTCAAGAGACCCAGTACTTC. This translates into CASSLSFTGGQETQYF.

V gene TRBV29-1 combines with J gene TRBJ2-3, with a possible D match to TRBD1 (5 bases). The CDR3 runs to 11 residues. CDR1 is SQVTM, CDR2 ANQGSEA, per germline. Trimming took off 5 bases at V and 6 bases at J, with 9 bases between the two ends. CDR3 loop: CSVSRGDTQYF. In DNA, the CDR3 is TGCAGCGTTTCTAGGGGCGATACGCAGTATTTT.

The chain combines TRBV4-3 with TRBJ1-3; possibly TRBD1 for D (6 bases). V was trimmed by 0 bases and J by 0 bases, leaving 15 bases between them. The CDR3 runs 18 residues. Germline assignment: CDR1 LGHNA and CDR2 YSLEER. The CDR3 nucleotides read TGCGCCAGCAGCCAAGAAGGGGGGCCAGGCACCTCTGGAAACACCATATATTTT. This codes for CASSQEGGPGTSGNTIYF.

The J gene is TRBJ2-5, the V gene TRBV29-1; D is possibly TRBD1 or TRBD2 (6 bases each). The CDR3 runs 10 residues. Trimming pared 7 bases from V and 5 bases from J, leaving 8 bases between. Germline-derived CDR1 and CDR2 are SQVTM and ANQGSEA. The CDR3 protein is CSGGGETQYF. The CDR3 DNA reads TGCAGCGGAGGGGGGGAGACCCAGTACTTC.

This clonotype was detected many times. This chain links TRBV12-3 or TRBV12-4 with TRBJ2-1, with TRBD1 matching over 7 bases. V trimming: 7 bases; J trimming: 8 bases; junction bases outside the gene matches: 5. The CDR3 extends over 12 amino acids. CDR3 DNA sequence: TGTGCCAGCATTAGACAGGGCCATGAGCAGTTCTTC. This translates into CASIRQGHEQFF.

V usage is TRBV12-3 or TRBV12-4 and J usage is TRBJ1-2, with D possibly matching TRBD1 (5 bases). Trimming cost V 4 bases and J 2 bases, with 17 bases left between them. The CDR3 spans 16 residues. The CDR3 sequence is CASSSSNTRQNYGYTF. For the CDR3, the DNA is TGTGCCAGCAGTTCCTCCAACACGCGACAGAACTATGGCTACACCTTC.

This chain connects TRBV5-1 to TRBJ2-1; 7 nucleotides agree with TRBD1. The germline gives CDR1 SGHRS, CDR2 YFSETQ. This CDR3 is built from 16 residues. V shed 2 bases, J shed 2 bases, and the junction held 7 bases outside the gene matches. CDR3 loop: CASSFLQGSPYNEQFF. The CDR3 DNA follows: TGCGCCAGCAGCTTCCTACAGGGGTCCCCCTACAATGAGCAGTTCTTC.

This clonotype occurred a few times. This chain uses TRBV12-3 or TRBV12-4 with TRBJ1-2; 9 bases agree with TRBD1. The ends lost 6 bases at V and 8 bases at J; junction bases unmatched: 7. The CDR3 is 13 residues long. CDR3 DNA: TGTGCCAGCAGCATACAGGGGGCTTGGGGCTACACCTTC. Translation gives CASSIQGAWGYTF.

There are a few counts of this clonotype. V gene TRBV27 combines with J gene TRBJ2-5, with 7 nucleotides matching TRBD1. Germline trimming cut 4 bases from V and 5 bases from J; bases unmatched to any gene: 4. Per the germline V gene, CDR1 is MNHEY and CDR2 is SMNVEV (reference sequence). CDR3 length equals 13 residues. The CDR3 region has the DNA TGTGCCAGCAGTTCGACAGGGTACGAGACCCAGTACTTC. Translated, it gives CASSSTGYETQYF.

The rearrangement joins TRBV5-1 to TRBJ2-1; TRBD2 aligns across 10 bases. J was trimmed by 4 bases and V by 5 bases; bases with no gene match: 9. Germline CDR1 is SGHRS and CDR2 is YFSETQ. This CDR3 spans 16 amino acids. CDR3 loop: CASREGLAGAYNEQFF. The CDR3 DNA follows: TGCGCCAGCAGAGAGGGGCTAGCGGGAGCTTACAATGAGCAGTTCTTC.

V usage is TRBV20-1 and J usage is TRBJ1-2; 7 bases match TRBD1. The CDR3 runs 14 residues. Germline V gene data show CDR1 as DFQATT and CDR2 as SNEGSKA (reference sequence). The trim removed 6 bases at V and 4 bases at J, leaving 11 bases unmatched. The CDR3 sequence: CSALVRQGIYGYTF. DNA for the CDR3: TGCAGTGCGTTGGTGAGACAGGGTATCTATGGCTACACCTTC.

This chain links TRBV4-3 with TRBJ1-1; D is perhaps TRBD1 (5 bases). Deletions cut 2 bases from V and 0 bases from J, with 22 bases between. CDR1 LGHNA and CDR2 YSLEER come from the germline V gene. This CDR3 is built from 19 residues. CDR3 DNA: TGCGCCAGCAGCCAATCACTGGGGAGGGGACTGCTTATGAACACTGAAGCTTTCTTT. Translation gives CASSQSLGRGLLMNTEAFF.

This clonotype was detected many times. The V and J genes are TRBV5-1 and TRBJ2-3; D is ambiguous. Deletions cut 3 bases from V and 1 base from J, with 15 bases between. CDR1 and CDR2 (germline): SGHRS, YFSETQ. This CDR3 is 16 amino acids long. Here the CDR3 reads CASSSVGYWGTDTQYF. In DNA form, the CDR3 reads TGCGCCAGCAGCTCCGTTGGGTATTGGGGCACAGATACGCAGTATTTT. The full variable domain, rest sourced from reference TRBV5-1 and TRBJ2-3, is KAGVTQTPRYLIKTRGQQVTLSCSPISGHRSVSWYQQTPGQGLQFLFEYFSETQRNKGNFPGRFSGRQFSNSRSEMNVSTLELGDSALYLCASSSVGYWGTDTQYFGPGTRLTVL.

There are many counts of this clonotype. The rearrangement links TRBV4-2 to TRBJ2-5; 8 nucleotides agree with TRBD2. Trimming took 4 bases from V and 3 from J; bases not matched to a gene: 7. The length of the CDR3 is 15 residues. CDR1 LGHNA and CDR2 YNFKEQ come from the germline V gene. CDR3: CASSRGAGGEETQYF. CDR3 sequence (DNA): TGTGCCAGCAGCCGAGGGGCGGGAGGAGAAGAGACCCAGTACTTC.

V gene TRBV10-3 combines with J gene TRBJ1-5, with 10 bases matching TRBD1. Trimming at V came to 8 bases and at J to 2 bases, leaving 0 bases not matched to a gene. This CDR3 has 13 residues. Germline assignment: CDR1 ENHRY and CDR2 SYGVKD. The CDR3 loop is CAIGTGGNQPQHF. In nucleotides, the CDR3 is TGTGCCATCGGGACAGGGGGCAATCAGCCCCAGCATTTT.

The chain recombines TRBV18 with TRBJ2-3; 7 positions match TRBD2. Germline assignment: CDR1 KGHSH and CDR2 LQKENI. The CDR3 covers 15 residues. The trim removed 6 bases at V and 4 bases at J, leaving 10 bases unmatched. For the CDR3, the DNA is TGTGCCAGCTCGCCGAGTCGGGAGGTATCAGATACGCAGTATTTT. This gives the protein CASSPSREVSDTQYF.

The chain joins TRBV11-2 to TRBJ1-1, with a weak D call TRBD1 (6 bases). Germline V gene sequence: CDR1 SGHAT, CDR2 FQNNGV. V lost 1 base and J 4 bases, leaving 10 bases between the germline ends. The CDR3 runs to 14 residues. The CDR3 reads CASSLGQGSTEAFF. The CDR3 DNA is TGTGCCAGCAGCTTAGGCCAGGGGAGCACTGAAGCTTTCTTT. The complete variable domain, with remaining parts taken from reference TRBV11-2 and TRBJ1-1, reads EAGVAQSPRYKIIEKRQSVAFWCNPISGHATLYWYQQILGQGPKLLIQFQNNGVVDDSQLPKDRFSAERLKGVDSTLKIQPAKLEDSAVYLCASSLGQGSTEAFFGQGTRLTVV.

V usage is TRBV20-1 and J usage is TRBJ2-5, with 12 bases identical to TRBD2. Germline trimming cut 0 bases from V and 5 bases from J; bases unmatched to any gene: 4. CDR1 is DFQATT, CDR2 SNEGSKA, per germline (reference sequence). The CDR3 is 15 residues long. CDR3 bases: TGCAGTGCTAGAGATGGACTAGCGGGGAAGGAGACCCAGTACTTC. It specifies CSARDGLAGKETQYF.

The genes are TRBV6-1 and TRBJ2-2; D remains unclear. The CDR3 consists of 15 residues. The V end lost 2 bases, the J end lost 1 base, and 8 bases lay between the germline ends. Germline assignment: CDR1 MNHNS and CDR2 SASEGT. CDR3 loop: CASSEPGRNTGELFF. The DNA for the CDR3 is TGTGCCAGCAGTGAACCTGGACGGAACACCGGGGAGCTGTTTTTT.

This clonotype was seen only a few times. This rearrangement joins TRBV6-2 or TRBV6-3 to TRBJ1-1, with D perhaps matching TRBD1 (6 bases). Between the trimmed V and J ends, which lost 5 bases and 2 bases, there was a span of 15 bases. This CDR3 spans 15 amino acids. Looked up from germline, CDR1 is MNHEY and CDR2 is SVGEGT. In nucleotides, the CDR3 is TGTGCCAGCAGTACCTTGGGGGCAAGAAACACTGAAGCTTTCTTT. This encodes CASSTLGARNTEAFF.

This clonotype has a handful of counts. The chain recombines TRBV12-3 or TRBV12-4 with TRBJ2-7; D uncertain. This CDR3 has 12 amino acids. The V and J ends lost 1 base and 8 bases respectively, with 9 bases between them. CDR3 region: CASSLDRSQQYF. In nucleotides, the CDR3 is TGTGCCAGCAGTTTAGACAGAAGTCAGCAGTACTTC.

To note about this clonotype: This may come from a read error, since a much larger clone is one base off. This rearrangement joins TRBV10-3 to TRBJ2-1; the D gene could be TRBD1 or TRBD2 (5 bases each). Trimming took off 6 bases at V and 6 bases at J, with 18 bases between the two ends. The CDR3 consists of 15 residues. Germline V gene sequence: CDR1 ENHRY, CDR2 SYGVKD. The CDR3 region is CAIREEGGTSNEQFF. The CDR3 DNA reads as TGTGCCATCAGAGAAGAGGGTGGGACCTCCAATGAGCAGTTCTTC.